A single T cell receptor (beta chain) is shown here with its context. This clone's antigen is unknown. No base quality information exists; no much larger clone differs at one position. The data originate from a study of cytomegalovirus exposure and HLA in healthy donors (TCRdb year 2017). About the investigation overall: According to a later analysis, the 120 or so validation repertoires were produced on the same platform as the 666 repertoires of the first cohort. The study aimed to test whether cataloging public T cell receptors could reveal signatures of past pathogen exposure. Along with the roughly 700-subject first cohort, a separate validation cohort of over a hundred different subjects was used. The study combined high-throughput TCR immunosequencing, statistical association of individual TCRs with disease status, and machine learning to predict cytomegalovirus infection status. Study-wide findings and limitations: In vitro tests confirmed that a few of the cytomegalovirus-associated TCR beta chains recognize cytomegalovirus antigens. A later analysis found that TCRs clustered in the first cohort also tended to co-occur in the 110 or so validation repertoires, with about 94% of cluster scores above 0. Across donors, most TCR sequences were observed very rarely, whereas some public TCRs were present in many individuals. The authors suggested that the approach could potentially be generalized to other disease states and immunological phenotypes. All 120 or so repertoires were used to score co-occurrence in the validation cohort in a later analysis, because that analysis had no HLA typing for the cohort. The classifier was reported to diagnose cytomegalovirus status with high specificity and sensitivity in both the original and validation cohorts. The study listed 164 TCR beta chains as associated with cytomegalovirus.

The CDR3, from cysteine to phenylalanine, totals 17 residues. The CDR3 DNA has 51 bases and is translated from base 1. CDR1 and CDR2 were assigned from the germline V gene (reference sequence) as PRHDT and FYEKMQ. V loses 4 bases at its end and J loses 0 bases; junction bases beyond the gene matches: 5. Library generation was performed with the immunoSEQ multiplex PCR assay. The paper's data handling went like this. A statistical classification framework was developed to diagnose cytomegalovirus status using the catalog of TCR beta chain sequences. In its TCRdb copy, this immuneACCESS table keeps in-frame sequences only and misses some clones. Where compared with another copy, unresolved V genes explain less than half of these, and the others have no known cause. Clonal size and the V and J genes are those of that table, whereas D and trimming came from the DNA. The sample data list 220,000 or so clones, and 65% to 85% of these were observed just once. The ten largest account for around 15% of the sample.

The donors belonged to the validation cohort of around 130 subjects, which was separate from the approximately 700-subject first cohort. The sequence was obtained from a woman aged 25 to 39 in good health and CMV-seropositive. Sequenced material: PBMCs. Recombination connected TRBV13 to TRBJ2-6, with TRBD1 matching 8 junction bases. The CDR3 region reads CASSYGTGNSGANVLTF. The DNA sequence reads TGTGCCAGCAGCTACGGGACAGGTAACTCTGGGGCCAACGTCCTGACTTTC.